The 14 T cell receptor beta chains below were found in one sample sequenced in a study of CD8 T cells in ankylosing spondylitis. MiXCR, applied by TCRdb to the 5' RACE reads, yields one record per CDR3 protein. The table includes about 840,000 distinct CDR3 sequences, around 11% detected once. The study's findings and limits: Made up of fewer than ten highly homologous variants, a TCR beta motif appeared characteristic of ankylosing spondylitis blood.

Their antigen targets remain unknown. Input material: blood, either unsorted or a sorted T cell fraction (not recorded which). These receptors were taken from a male donor with ankylosing spondylitis.

This clonotype was seen a handful of times. The V gene is TRBV20-1, the J gene TRBJ2-5; the match to TRBD2 covers 7 bases. Per germline, CDR1 DFQATT and CDR2 SNEGSKA (reference sequence). The CDR3 covers 14 residues. The trim removed 6 bases at V and 3 bases at J, leaving 10 bases unmatched. The CDR3, as DNA: TGCAGTGCCGTACCGGCTAGCGGAAAAGAGACCCAGTACTTC. It codes for CSAVPASGKETQYF.

The J gene is TRBJ2-3, the V gene TRBV5-6; no definite D call. The CDR3 has 15 amino acids. Trimming removed 2 bases at V and 2 bases at J, with 12 bases between. CDR1 is SGHDT and CDR2 is YYEEEE in the germline V gene. CDR3 loop: CASSFTIGPTDTQYF. The DNA for the CDR3 is TGTGCCAGCAGCTTCACGATCGGCCCCACAGATACGCAGTATTTT.

Many counts were recorded for this clonotype. The CDR3 protein is CASSILWGGEQYF. The DNA of the CDR3 is TGTGCCAGCAGTATCCTTTGGGGAGGGGAGCAGTACTTC. This sequence joins TRBV6-1 and TRBJ2-7; 7 nucleotides align to TRBD2. In germline, CDR1 is MNHNS, CDR2 SASEGT. The CDR3 consists of 13 residues. With 5 bases clipped from V and 7 bases from J, the junction kept 8 bases outside the gene matches.

This rearrangement joins TRBV20-1 to TRBJ1-6; D remains ambiguous. Trimming took off 4 bases at V and 8 bases at J, with 18 bases between the two ends. Germline V gene sequence: CDR1 DFQATT, CDR2 SNEGSKA (reference sequence). The CDR3 consists of 15 residues. The CDR3 protein is CSATDSRRDYSPLHF. CDR3 nucleotide sequence: TGCAGTGCTACGGACTCACGGAGGGATTATTCACCCCTCCACTTT.

This clonotype was recorded many times. CDR3 in amino acids: CASSSVLQQYF. CDR3 DNA sequence: TGTGCCAGCAGTTCCGTTCTTCAGCAGTACTTC. The chain has TRBV12-3 or TRBV12-4 and TRBJ2-7; no clear D gene. V was shortened by 4 bases and J by 8 bases, with 9 bases between the two germline ends. This CDR3 comprises 11 residues.

The genes are TRBV20-1 and TRBJ2-5; 9 bases align to TRBD2. CDR1 is DFQATT, CDR2 SNEGSKA, per germline (reference sequence). The CDR3 covers 16 residues. The trim removed 3 bases at V and 1 base at J, leaving 9 bases unmatched. The CDR3 loop is CSARMGSGGRQETQYF. As DNA, the CDR3 is TGCAGTGCTAGGATGGGTAGCGGGGGCCGCCAAGAGACCCAGTACTTC.

This clonotype was found many times. The chain recombines TRBV20-1 with TRBJ2-1, with TRBD2 identical over 11 bases. The CDR3 spans 16 residues. Germline V gives CDR1 DFQATT, CDR2 SNEGSKA (reference sequence). The V segment lost 0 bases and the J segment 0 bases; nucleotides outside the gene matches: 1. This chain's CDR3 is CSARDGTSGSYNEQFF. The CDR3 nucleotides are TGCAGTGCTAGAGATGGGACTAGCGGCTCCTACAATGAGCAGTTCTTC.

In its sample, this clonotype was seen a few times. This sequence joins TRBV6-1 and TRBJ2-1, with D possibly called TRBD1 or TRBD2 (5 bases each). CDR1 is MNHNS, CDR2 SASEGT, per germline. The CDR3 runs to 15 residues. V lost 11 bases to trimming and J lost 7 bases, with 24 bases between them. CDR3 in amino acids: CASRAGPQAWNEQFF. CDR3 nucleotide sequence: TGTGCCTCGAGGGCAGGGCCCCAGGCATGGAATGAGCAGTTCTTC.

This clonotype was counted a few times. V usage is TRBV10-3 and J usage is TRBJ2-7; 11 bases are shared with TRBD1. After removal of 0 bases from V and 11 bases from J, the junction contained 9 bases not matched to a gene. Germline V gene data show CDR1 as ENHRY and CDR2 as SYGVKD. The CDR3 has 15 amino acids. CDR3 residues: CAISESRGQGAKEYF. As DNA, the CDR3 is TGTGCCATCAGTGAGTCGAGAGGACAGGGGGCAAAGGAGTACTTC.

The genes are TRBV10-3 and TRBJ1-2; 10 bases fit TRBD1. Trimming cost V 6 bases and J 4 bases; bases outside gene matches: 8. Germline V CDR1 and CDR2: ENHRY, SYGVKD. The CDR3 has 15 residues. CDR3 protein: CAIRSTGGALYGYTF. The CDR3 DNA sequence: TGTGCCATCAGGTCGACAGGGGGCGCCCTCTATGGCTACACCTTC.

The chain couples TRBV10-2 to TRBJ1-5; TRBD1 might be the D (6 bases). Trimming left V 3 bases short and J 6 bases short, with 15 bases between. The CDR3 sequence is 15 residues long. Germline V gene data show CDR1 as WSHSY and CDR2 as SAAADI. The CDR3 region is CASSDPGADGQPQHF. The CDR3 DNA reads TGCGCCAGCAGTGATCCGGGGGCCGACGGTCAGCCCCAGCATTTT.

V is TRBV15 and J is TRBJ2-3, with D unclear. Germline V gene data show CDR1 as LNHNV and CDR2 as YYDKDF (reference sequence). Trimming stripped 2 bases from V and 6 bases from J, with 9 bases between. CDR3 length equals 13 residues. CDR3 region: CATSRQVEDTQYF. CDR3 in DNA: TGTGCCACCAGCAGACAGGTTGAGGATACGCAGTATTTT.

Only a few counts were recorded for this clonotype. V gene TRBV29-1 combines with J gene TRBJ1-1; D possibly corresponds to TRBD1 (5 bases). Germline-derived CDR1 and CDR2 are SQVTM and ANQGSEA. The CDR3 is 13 amino acids. The ends were cut back, 3 bases at V and 11 bases at J, with 19 bases in the middle. The CDR3 loop is CSVESAGRGYAFF. The CDR3 DNA is TGCAGCGTTGAGTCTGCGGGACGAGGGTACGCTTTCTTT.

In this sample, this clonotype turned up a few times. The chain has TRBV13 and TRBJ2-7; the match to TRBD1 covers 8 bases. The CDR3 spans 16 residues. The V segment lost 1 base and the J segment 0 bases; nucleotides outside the gene matches: 5. CDR1 is PRHDT, CDR2 FYEKMQ, per germline (reference sequence). The CDR3 DNA sequence: TGTGCCAGCAGCTTAGAGACAGGGGTGAGCTCCTACGAGCAGTACTTC. It codes for CASSLETGVSSYEQYF.